The clone carrying this T cell receptor beta chain was recorded once. This sample was taken from a study of blood T cell repertoires in COVID-19. Study in general: The origin of the acute and convalescent COVID-19 samples was the United States, Italy and Spain. T cells, B-cell-depleted T cells, or PBMCs supplied cDNA or gDNA.

V lost 7 bases and J 1 base, leaving 17 bases between the germline ends. Germline V gene data show CDR1 as MNHEY and CDR2 as SMNVEV (reference sequence). The CDR3 sequence is 17 residues long. Original processing methods: Cell counts per sample came from amplifying reference gene primers. Profiling relied on immunoSEQ multiplex PCR, and the TCRdb table lists in-frame clones only, not all of them. That table supplies the V and J calls and clone size; D and trimming were determined from the DNA. The sample yields under 70,000 clones, just under 80% seen once. The rearrangement links TRBV27 to TRBJ2-6, with TRBD1 as a possible D gene (6 bases). The sequence derives from a human donor in a cohort sampled during active COVID-19. The sequenced sample was peripheral blood. The CDR3 reads CASTLLGGISGANVLTF. CDR3 nucleotide sequence: TGTGCCAGCACCCTCCTAGGGGGTATATCTGGGGCCAACGTCCTGACTTTC.